This is a list of T cell receptor beta chains from one sample in a study of CXCR3-negative and CXCR3-positive naive CD8 T cells. One entry per CDR3 protein, without DNA, is what TCRdb gives after re-calling the 5' RACE reads. The listing contains approximately 45,000 distinct CDR3 sequences. The specimen was memory CD8+ T cells from blood. Source of these receptors: a human donor in good health. Some clones in this sample may be carry-over from other donors' samples. Both conserved end residues are part of each CDR3. Fields, in order: V gene, J gene, CDR3 protein.

v_gene: TRBV9
j_gene: TRBJ2-1
CDR3aa: CASSGGVNEQFF

v_gene: TRBV10-3
j_gene: TRBJ2-3
CDR3aa: CAISESRLGHPVTDTQYF

v_gene: TRBV28
j_gene: TRBJ1-1
CDR3aa: CASSSSLNTEAFF

v_gene: TRBV28
j_gene: TRBJ2-5
CDR3aa: CASSPGIRDSQETQYF

v_gene: TRBV12-5
j_gene: TRBJ2-7
CDR3aa: CASGSDEYEQYF

v_gene: TRBV7-9
j_gene: TRBJ2-3
CDR3aa: CASSPRGGGYTDTQYF

v_gene: TRBV11-2
j_gene: TRBJ2-3
CDR3aa: CASSQIRGVTDTQYF

v_gene: TRBV4-1
j_gene: TRBJ2-7
CDR3aa: CASSPYGGNEQYF

v_gene: TRBV12-3/TRBV12-4
j_gene: TRBJ1-1
CDR3aa: CASSLDRDYMNTEAFF

v_gene: TRBV25-1
j_gene: TRBJ2-2
CDR3aa: CASSEYFSGPNTGELFF

v_gene: TRBV7-9
j_gene: TRBJ2-7
CDR3aa: CASSSPEVYYEQYF

v_gene: TRBV20-1
j_gene: TRBJ2-7
CDR3aa: CSARVHERGDWYEQYF

v_gene: TRBV6-2/TRBV6-3
j_gene: TRBJ2-6
CDR3aa: CASSGGTSGANVLTF

v_gene: TRBV20-1
j_gene: TRBJ2-5
CDR3aa: CSARDWAGWETQYF

v_gene: TRBV29-1
j_gene: TRBJ2-1
CDR3aa: CSGEGTLKYNEQFF

v_gene: TRBV6-5
j_gene: TRBJ2-7
CDR3aa: CASSYSWGTEQYF

v_gene: TRBV12-3/TRBV12-4
j_gene: TRBJ2-7
CDR3aa: CASSPRSSGGAYEQYF

v_gene: TRBV6-5
j_gene: TRBJ2-5
CDR3aa: CASSYGDAQETQYF

v_gene: TRBV27
j_gene: TRBJ2-7
CDR3aa: CASSLYFRAYEQYF

v_gene: TRBV5-1
j_gene: TRBJ2-1
CDR3aa: CASSLGSYSPYNEQFF

v_gene: TRBV10-3
j_gene: TRBJ2-7
CDR3aa: CAISENPGGGEQYF

v_gene: TRBV25-1
j_gene: TRBJ2-5
CDR3aa: CASSEWTLKETQYF

v_gene: TRBV12-3/TRBV12-4
j_gene: TRBJ1-1
CDR3aa: CASSAGTVEAFF

v_gene: TRBV28
j_gene: TRBJ2-7
CDR3aa: CASSYYPSRGNEQYF

v_gene: TRBV20-1
j_gene: TRBJ2-1
CDR3aa: CSAGRPDPREQFF

v_gene: TRBV4-1
j_gene: TRBJ1-2
CDR3aa: CASTPQTEARFGGYTF

v_gene: TRBV29-1
j_gene: TRBJ2-3
CDR3aa: CSVFGPTSGGSSDTQYF

v_gene: TRBV7-3
j_gene: TRBJ1-1
CDR3aa: CASSFGQGGPMNTEAFF

v_gene: TRBV7-8
j_gene: TRBJ2-3
CDR3aa: CASSLRTSGGVDTQYF

v_gene: TRBV20-1
j_gene: TRBJ2-7
CDR3aa: CSAREDYEQYF

v_gene: TRBV10-2
j_gene: TRBJ2-3
CDR3aa: CASSEIGTSGDTQYF

v_gene: TRBV27
j_gene: TRBJ2-7
CDR3aa: CASCPRTGYEQYF

v_gene: TRBV20-1
j_gene: TRBJ2-7
CDR3aa: CSAPSGVDSSYEQYF

v_gene: TRBV4-2
j_gene: TRBJ1-5
CDR3aa: CASSQGGGQPQHF

v_gene: TRBV20-1
j_gene: TRBJ1-2
CDR3aa: CSAREGGESGYTF

v_gene: TRBV18
j_gene: TRBJ1-1
CDR3aa: CASSPRAGGTEAFF

v_gene: TRBV7-6
j_gene: TRBJ2-2
CDR3aa: CASSLLSGRHTGELFF

v_gene: TRBV27
j_gene: TRBJ1-5
CDR3aa: CASSLQGRDQPQHF

v_gene: TRBV5-6
j_gene: TRBJ1-1
CDR3aa: CASSPTIQHEAFF

v_gene: TRBV6-1
j_gene: TRBJ1-2
CDR3aa: CANRLEGAYGYTF